This T cell receptor (beta chain) was captured in a study of human thymus T cells. Worth noting for this clone: Antigen: not known.

Resections from corrective heart surgery supplied the thymus tissue. Infants, healthy and Finnish, who were having corrective surgery for congenital heart defects served as donors. After removal of 2 bases from V and 3 bases from J, the junction contained 5 bases not matched to a gene. The CDR3 is 15 amino acids. CDR1 is MNHEY and CDR2 is SVGAGI in the germline V gene. Generated by immunoSEQ multiplex PCR, the TCRdb table keeps only in-frame clones and is missing some. This table holds about 120,000 clones, around 94% found once. Findings and limits, study-wide: In thymic and blood repertoires alike, V and J usage looked biased. Unrelated individuals had highly overlapping thymic repertoires, as reported in related research.

Sequenced input: thymus tissue. The clonotype was recovered from a boy in the first two years of life with a congenital heart defect but otherwise immunologically healthy. The chain carries TRBV6-5 and TRBJ2-7; 9 positions agree with TRBD1. The CDR3 DNA reads as TGTGCCAGCAGTTACGCCGGGACAGGGCTCTACGAGCAGTACTTC. Its translation is CASSYAGTGLYEQYF.